This T cell receptor beta chain was observed in a study of human T cells and chemical hapten exposure. For the study at large: Read at 6 days, the patch tests placed 0.01% DPC on the upper back.

TCRdb re-called the RACE reads with MiXCR, one entry per CDR3 protein. The data hold 45,000 to 65,000 distinct CDR3 sequences, with 9.5% to 10% observed a single time. This clonotype was recorded at least ten times. Its antigen is not known. The CDR3 loop spans 13 amino acids. CDR1 is ENHRY and CDR2 is SYGVKD in the germline V gene. V was cut by 10 bases and J by 0 bases, with 11 bases left in between. Time point denoted: pre-sensitization, week 0. Treatment given: therapeutic diphenylcyclopropenone sensitization with weekly scalp DPC. The study's findings and limits: TCRs exceeding a frequency of 1 in 1000 stayed unchanged under DPC sensitization.

This receptor was obtained from a man aged 35-49 years with alopecia areata. Some clones in this sample may be carry-over from other donors' samples. The rearrangement joins TRBV10-3 to TRBJ2-3; D uncertain. This specimen consisted of whole blood, obtained in connection with sensitization to the hapten diphenylcyclopropenone (DPC). CDR3 residues: CATLGESTDTQYF. In DNA form, the CDR3 reads TGTGCCACCCTGGGCGAAAGCACAGATACGCAGTATTTT.